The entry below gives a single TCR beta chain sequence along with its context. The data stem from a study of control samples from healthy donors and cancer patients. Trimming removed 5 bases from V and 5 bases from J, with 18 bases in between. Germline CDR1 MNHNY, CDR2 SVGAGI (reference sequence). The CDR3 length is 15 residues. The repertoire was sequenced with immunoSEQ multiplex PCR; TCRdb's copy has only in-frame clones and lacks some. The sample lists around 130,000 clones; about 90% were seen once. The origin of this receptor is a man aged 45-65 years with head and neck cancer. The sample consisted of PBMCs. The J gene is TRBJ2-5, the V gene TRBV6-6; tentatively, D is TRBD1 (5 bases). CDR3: CASSRSRQSGETQYF. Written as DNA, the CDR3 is TGTGCCAGCAGTCGATCGCGACAGTCCGGGGAGACCCAGTACTTC.